This TCR beta chain stems from a study of Graves' ophthalmopathy and Graves' hyperthyroidism. CDR3 size: 15 residues. The V gene's germline CDR1 is LNHDA and CDR2 SQIVND (reference sequence). The junction had 10 bases not matched to a gene; V was cut back by 6 bases and J by 2 bases. This clonotype was seen repeatedly, ten times or more. Amplified material comprised TCR beta CDR3 regions derived from RNA transcripts. Investigators did first-round RT-PCR with HTBI primers, then second-round multiplex PCR. MiXCR, run by TCRdb on the multiplex PCR reads, gives a single entry per CDR3 protein. This repertoire shows a few hundred thousand distinct CDR3 sequences, approximately 18% found once; its top ten account for 2.4%.

The gene calls are TRBV19 and TRBJ2-7, with 7 bases matching TRBD2. This receptor was obtained from an adult woman with stable Graves' hyperthyroidism. The specimen sequenced was peripheral blood. Written as DNA, the CDR3 is TGTGCCAGTAGGACGACGGGGGAGGGGACCTACGAGCAGTACTTC. It yields the protein CASRTTGEGTYEQYF.